This TCR beta chain was found in a study of CD8+ T cells in alopecia areata. About the study: It was oral tofacitinib, at 5 to 10 mg twice daily, that treated patients received. Affected scalp percentage set treated patients' severity scores. Findings and limits, study-wide: Possibly as an HLA-related effect, TCR sharing across patients appeared less clear than in mice. Scalp clonality, along with expanded CD8+ clones among the top 100, was significantly decreased by tofacitinib.

CDR3 length: 16 residues. CDR1 is MDHEN, CDR2 SYDVKM, per germline. V lost 4 bases, J lost 0 bases, and 14 bases lay in between. As for this clone: Its specificity is not known.

Sequencing templates came from extracted RNA that was reverse transcribed into cDNA. Sequencing used immunoSEQ multiplex PCR; TCRdb keeps in-frame clones, though not all of them. The sample lists some 200,000 clones, 60% seen once, with 3% to 4% in the top ten. Treatment meaning: oral pan-JAK inhibitor, 5-10 mg twice daily. This rearrangement joins TRBV28 to TRBJ2-3; D may be TRBD1 or TRBD2 (5 bases each). The specimen was CD4+ T cells sorted from blood, collected at week 4, from a patient treated with tofacitinib. The TCR sequence derives from a human donor with alopecia areata. CDR3 nucleotides: TGTGCCAGCAGTTCGGCAGGGACGATAAGCACAGATACGCAGTATTTT. Translated: CASSSAGTISTDTQYF.